These 22 T cell receptor beta chains came from one sample sequenced in a study of cytomegalovirus exposure and HLA in healthy donors. PCR involved 60 Vbeta and 13 Jbeta primers. The repertoire was sequenced with immunoSEQ multiplex PCR; TCRdb's copy has only in-frame clones and lacks some. The sample shows 160,000 or so clones, roughly 72% of them seen only once. The specimen sequenced was PBMCs. The receptors stem from a man between 35 and 55 years old in good health and CMV-seronegative.

The V and J genes are TRBV18 and TRBJ1-5; possibly TRBD1 for D (5 bases). The CDR3 contains 15 residues. V lost 6 bases, J lost 4 bases, and 16 bases lay in between. CDR1 KGHSH and CDR2 LQKENI come from the germline V gene. The chain's CDR3 is CASSLDITANQPQHF. CDR3 coding DNA: TGTGCCAGCTCGTTGGACATTACGGCAAATCAGCCCCAGCATTTT.

The genes are TRBV7-9 and TRBJ1-2; 7 bases agree with TRBD1. Trimming took 5 bases from V and 7 from J; bases not matched to a gene: 10. Germline lookup yields CDR1 SEHNR and CDR2 FQNEAQ (reference sequence). CDR3 length: 14 amino acids. CDR3 protein: CASSEGQPLRGYTF. In DNA, the CDR3 is TGTGCCAGCAGCGAGGGACAGCCGCTTCGTGGCTACACCTTC.

The J gene is TRBJ2-1, the V gene TRBV7-9, with TRBD1 identical over 9 bases. J gave up 4 bases and V 7 bases, and 8 bases lay outside the gene matches. This CDR3 contains 15 residues. Per germline, CDR1 SEHNR and CDR2 FQNEAQ (reference sequence). In DNA, the CDR3 is TGTGCCAGCACCCCCCCGGGACAGGGTTACAATGAGCAGTTCTTC. It translates to CASTPPGQGYNEQFF. Combining the CDR3 with reference TRBV7-9 and TRBJ2-1 gives the whole variable domain DTGVSQNPRHKITKRGQNVTFRCDPISEHNRLYWYRQTLGQGPEFLTYFQNEAQLEKSRLLSDRFSAERPKGSFSTLEIQRTEQGDSAMYLCASTPPGQGYNEQFFGPGTRLTVL.

The rearrangement uses TRBV6-5 and TRBJ2-1, with 8 positions matching TRBD2. The CDR3 has 12 amino acids. Germline V lookup: CDR1 MNHEY, CDR2 SVGAGI. V was clipped by 6 bases and J by 10 bases; unmatched bases: 5. As DNA, the CDR3 is TGTGCCAGCAGCGTAGCGGGAAACGAGCAGTTCTTC. It translates to CASSVAGNEQFF.

The chain links TRBV5-4 to TRBJ2-7; TRBD1 matches 10 bases. Losses at the gene ends were 4 bases for V and 6 bases for J; bases not matched to a gene: 10. CDR3 length: 15 residues. Per germline, CDR1 SGHNT and CDR2 YYREEE (reference sequence). The CDR3 sequence: CASSVGQGEFPEQYV. CDR3 coding DNA: TGTGCCAGCAGCGTCGGACAGGGGGAATTCCCCGAGCAGTACGTC.

The chain links TRBV9 to TRBJ2-1, with TRBD2 identical over 15 bases. The trim removed 2 bases at V and 4 bases at J, leaving 7 bases unmatched. The CDR3 is 18 amino acids. Germline V CDR1 and CDR2: SGDLS, YYNGEE. The CDR3 coding sequence is TGTGCCAGCAGCGTGGGACTAGCGGGAGGCCGCGATTACAATGAGCAGTTCTTC. This gives the protein CASSVGLAGGRDYNEQFF. Complete variable domain (other parts from reference TRBV9 and TRBJ2-1): DSGVTQTPKHLITATGQRVTLRCSPRSGDLSVYWYQQSLDQGLQFLIQYYNGEERAKGNILERFSAQQFPDLHSELNLSSLELGDSALYFCASSVGLAGGRDYNEQFFGPGTRLTVL.

The chain carries TRBV1 and TRBJ2-7; the table gives TRBD2 as D, unverified against the DNA. TRBV1 is a pseudogene locus. The CDR3 covers 16 residues. CDR3 sequence reads: CTSSQEGAAGVGEQYF. CDR3 DNA: TGCACCAGCAGCCAAGAAGGGGCAGCGGGAGTAGGGGAGCAGTACTTC.

The CDR3 here is CASSPLGAQPLEQYF. DNA for the CDR3: TGTGCCAGCAGCCCTCTGGGGGCCCAGCCCCTCGAGCAGTACTTC. J is TRBJ2-7 and V is TRBV9; D possibly corresponds to TRBD1 (6 bases). The V and J ends lost 4 bases and 6 bases respectively, with 20 bases between them. Germline V CDR1 and CDR2: SGDLS, YYNGEE. The CDR3 length is 15 residues.

This chain links TRBV27 with TRBJ1-1, with D tentatively TRBD1 (6 bases). Germline CDR1 MNHEY, CDR2 SMNVEV (reference sequence). The CDR3 runs 13 residues. V was cut by 7 bases and J by 2 bases, with 11 bases left in between. The DNA of the CDR3 is TGTGCCAGCACGACAGGAATTAACACTGAAGCTTTCTTT. Translated, it gives CASTTGINTEAFF.

The gene calls are TRBV7-3 and TRBJ1-1, with 7 bases matching TRBD1. V lost 3 bases, J lost 6 bases, and 7 bases stayed unmatched. Germline V gives CDR1 SGHTA, CDR2 FQGTGA. The CDR3 is 14 amino acids. The CDR3 sequence: CASSLGDRVSEAFF. CDR3 bases: TGTGCCAGCAGCTTGGGAGACAGGGTGTCTGAAGCTTTCTTT.

The sample holds one count of this clone. The chain carries TRBV19 and TRBJ1-5; D not resolved. Trimming removed 1 base from V and 7 bases from J, with 5 bases in between. CDR1 and CDR2 from the germline V gene are LNHDA and SQIVND (reference sequence). The length of the CDR3 is 12 residues. The CDR3 region is CASSIAKQPQHF. CDR3 coding DNA: TGTGCCAGTAGTATAGCAAAACAGCCCCAGCATTTT. Variable domain in full (rest from reference TRBV19 and TRBJ1-5): DGGITQSPKYLFRKEGQNVTLSCEQNLNHDAMYWYRQDPGQGLRLIYYSQIVNDFQKGDIAEGYSVSREKKESFPLTVTSAQKNPTAFYLCASSIAKQPQHFGDGTRLSIL.

This clone was detected only a few times. This chain uses TRBV19 with TRBJ1-1; possibly TRBD1 for D (6 bases). Looked up from germline, CDR1 is LNHDA and CDR2 is SQIVND (reference sequence). V gave up 6 bases and J gave up 2 bases, with 19 bases separating them. The CDR3 is made up of 16 amino acids. CDR3 loop: CASRRLWTEKNTEAFF. Here the CDR3 DNA reads TGTGCCAGTAGGCGACTTTGGACAGAAAAAAACACTGAAGCTTTCTTT.

The rearrangement joins TRBV10-2 to TRBJ2-3, with TRBD2 matching over 9 bases. The CDR3 sequence is 14 residues long. Germline V CDR1 and CDR2: WSHSY, SAAADI. After removal of 6 bases from V and 3 bases from J, the junction contained 4 bases not matched to a gene. The CDR3 sequence: CASSLAGVTDTQYF. CDR3 DNA sequence: TGCGCCAGCAGCTTAGCGGGAGTGACAGATACGCAGTATTTT.

The rearrangement uses TRBV2 and TRBJ1-5, with 9 bases matching TRBD1. In germline, CDR1 is SNHLY, CDR2 FYNNEI. The CDR3 contains 16 residues. V dropped 5 bases and J dropped 4; count of bases not matched to a gene: 9. CDR3 sequence (DNA): TGTGCCAGCAGTTACGGGACAGGGAATGGAAATCAGCCCCAGCATTTT. Translated, it gives CASSYGTGNGNQPQHF.

The chain has TRBV7-9 and TRBJ2-3, with 9 bases that match TRBD1. V lost 5 bases, J lost 3 bases, and 6 bases stayed unmatched. CDR3 length: 15 residues. In germline, CDR1 is SEHNR, CDR2 FQNEAQ (reference sequence). Here the CDR3 DNA reads TGTGCCAGCAGCCCCTGGGACAGGGAGACAGATACGCAGTATTTT. Translation: CASSPWDRETDTQYF.

Remarks on this clone: Here the CDR3 omits its conserved ending phenylalanine or tryptophan, so a read error is the likely source. The CDR3 DNA sequence: TGTGCCAGCAGGACAGGGGTCACTGAAGCTTTCCTT. Encoded protein: CASRTGVTEAFL. This chain links TRBV28 with TRBJ1-1, with 8 nucleotides matching TRBD1. Germline lookup yields CDR1 MDHEN and CDR2 SYDVKM. This CDR3 region has 12 residues. J gave up 4 bases and V 6 bases, and 1 base lay outside the gene matches.

V usage is TRBV6-4 and J usage is TRBJ2-6; maybe TRBD1 (6 bases). The CDR3 contains 16 residues. The germline V gene encodes CDR1 MRHNA and CDR2 SNTAGT. V was pared by 3 bases and J by 6 bases, with 15 bases between. The CDR3 DNA reads as TGTGCCAGCAGTGAGGGACACCAGCCCGAGGCCAACGTCCTGACTTTC. This translates into CASSEGHQPEANVLTF.

The chain is built from TRBV4-1 and TRBJ2-2; D might be TRBD2 (7 bases). V lost 0 bases and J lost 0, with 17 bases in between. The V gene's germline CDR1 is MGHRA and CDR2 YSYEKL. This CDR3 is built from 19 residues. The CDR3 DNA reads TGCGCCAGCAGCCAAGAAAGGAGGGGAGGGGGAACGAACACCGGGGAGCTGTTTTTT. Translating gives CASSQERRGGGTNTGELFF.

The chain couples TRBV19 to TRBJ2-1, with TRBD2 matching 9 bases. V was pared by 10 bases and J by 0 bases, with 7 bases of the junction left unmatched. The CDR3 has 15 residues. CDR1 is LNHDA and CDR2 is SQIVND in the germline V gene (reference sequence). For the CDR3, the DNA is TGTGCCACCCGACTAGCGGCTAACTCCTACAATGAGCAGTTCTTC. This encodes CATRLAANSYNEQFF.

This chain connects TRBV5-1 to TRBJ1-1; tentatively, D is TRBD1 (6 bases). Germline CDR1 and CDR2: SGHRS and YFSETQ. The CDR3 is made up of 15 amino acids. The V end lost 4 bases, the J end lost 2 bases, and 15 bases lay between the germline ends. In DNA, the CDR3 is TGCGCCAGCAGCGACGACAGGCAACTTAACACTGAAGCTTTCTTT. The encoded protein is CASSDDRQLNTEAFF.

This chain connects TRBV27 to TRBJ2-2, with 8 bases lining up with TRBD1. The V gene end was trimmed by 4 bases and the J gene end by 5 bases; junction bases not matched to a gene: 6. CDR1 is MNHEY, CDR2 SMNVEV, per germline (reference sequence). This CDR3 region has 15 residues. CDR3 DNA: TGTGCCAGCAGTTCGCTCCGGACAGGGACCGGGGAGCTGTTTTTT. This codes for CASSSLRTGTGELFF.

The rearrangement links TRBV21-1 to TRBJ2-2; TRBD2 reflects the table's D call only, with no check against the DNA. TRBV21-1 is labeled a pseudogene. The CDR3 consists of 17 residues. CDR3 nucleotide sequence: TGTGCCAGCAGCAAAGATACGGGGGAAGAGAACACCGGGGAGCTGTTTTTT. Encoded protein: CASSKDTGEENTGELFF.